The T cell receptor beta chain described here comes from a study of Ad26.COV2.S vaccination and SARS-CoV-2 variants. Treatment in this sample: 19 received Ad26.COV2.S at low or high dose, single or two shots; 5 received placebo; per-sample allocation not given. Samples were taken on day 63 after the first vaccine or placebo injection. With regard to this clone: The antigen is undetermined.

Profiling relied on immunoSEQ multiplex PCR, and the TCRdb table lists in-frame clones only, not all of them. This table holds 430,000 or so clones, 90% found once. Study-level findings and limits: Participants given vaccine showed non-spike TCR breadth similar to that of placebo recipients.

Germline CDR1 is SGHTA and CDR2 is FQGNSA. There are 15 residues in the CDR3. V was clipped by 5 bases and J by 4 bases, with 15 bases between them. The origin of this receptor is a person aged 18-65 years who received the Ad26.COV2.S COVID-19 vaccine or a placebo. This chain uses TRBV7-2 with TRBJ1-3; D perhaps matches TRBD1 (6 bases). Here the sequenced sample was peripheral blood, taken in a trial of Ad26.COV2.S vaccine versus placebo. The chain's CDR3 is CASSPTPTGGNTIYF. The CDR3 DNA reads as TGTGCCAGCAGCCCGACCCCGACAGGAGGAAACACCATATATTTT.